The 13 T cell receptor beta chains presented below share a single source sample, sequenced in a study of T cell responses to AZD1222 COVID-19 vaccine. Only in-frame clones appear in the TCRdb table, and some are missing; sequencing was by immunoSEQ multiplex PCR. The table has some 150,000 clones, about 93% seen once. The sequenced sample was peripheral blood, obtained on day 0 of AZD1222 vaccination. All receptors derive from an adult in good health.

This chain connects TRBV6-5 to TRBJ1-2; possibly TRBD1 for D (5 bases). CDR1 and CDR2 (germline): MNHEY, SVGAGI. The CDR3 consists of 15 residues. V lost 6 bases to trimming and J lost 7 bases, with 21 bases between them. CDR3 sequence: CASSLQDPQRGGYTF. DNA of the CDR3: TGTGCCAGCAGCCTACAGGACCCACAAAGGGGTGGCTACACCTTC.

J is TRBJ2-1 and V is TRBV20-1; the match to TRBD2 covers 8 bases. This CDR3 region has 17 residues. J gave up 11 bases and V 3 bases, and 21 bases lay outside the gene matches. Germline V gene lookup returns CDR1 DFQATT and CDR2 SNEGSKA (reference sequence). CDR3 nucleotides: TGCAGTGCTAGTGGGGGGTATTTTGGGACTAGGAACACCCAGCAGTTCTTC. Translated: CSASGGYFGTRNTQQFF.

The chain links TRBV5-1 to TRBJ2-7; the match to TRBD2 covers 8 bases. Germline lookup yields CDR1 SGHRS and CDR2 YFSETQ. The CDR3 has 16 residues. Trimming removed 0 bases from V and 0 bases from J; junction bases left unmatched: 5. CDR3 in amino acids: CASSLEEREFSYEQYF. The DNA of the CDR3 is TGCGCCAGCAGCTTGGAGGAGCGGGAGTTCTCCTACGAGCAGTACTTC. The full variable domain, completed using reference TRBV5-1 and TRBJ2-7, is KAGVTQTPRYLIKTRGQQVTLSCSPISGHRSVSWYQQTPGQGLQFLFEYFSETQRNKGNFPGRFSGRQFSNSRSEMNVSTLELGDSALYLCASSLEEREFSYEQYFGPGTRLTVT.

This chain uses TRBV9 with TRBJ2-3, with D possibly TRBD1 on 6 matching bases. V was trimmed by 2 bases and J by 3 bases, leaving 13 bases between them. The germline V gene has CDR1 SGDLS and CDR2 YYNGEE. This CDR3 is 15 amino acids long. Here the CDR3 reads CASSVSRGPTDTQYF. DNA for the CDR3: TGTGCCAGCAGCGTCAGCAGGGGACCTACAGATACGCAGTATTTT. Using reference TRBV9 and TRBJ2-3 for the parts outside the CDR3, the full variable domain is DSGVTQTPKHLITATGQRVTLRCSPRSGDLSVYWYQQSLDQGLQFLIQYYNGEERAKGNILERFSAQQFPDLHSELNLSSLELGDSALYFCASSVSRGPTDTQYFGPGTRLTVL.

The genes are TRBV27 and TRBJ2-5; the match to TRBD2 covers 9 bases. CDR1 is MNHEY and CDR2 is SMNVEV in the germline V gene (reference sequence). With 6 bases clipped from V and 4 bases from J, the junction kept 6 bases outside the gene matches. CDR3 size: 14 residues. The CDR3 loop is CASREAGGRETQYF. CDR3 coding DNA: TGTGCCAGCAGGGAAGCGGGGGGCAGAGAGACCCAGTACTTC.

This rearrangement joins TRBV5-1 to TRBJ1-2; D gene uncertain. V was cut by 0 bases and J by 0 bases, with 9 bases left in between. This CDR3 region has 15 residues. Germline CDR1 and CDR2: SGHRS and YFSETQ. The CDR3 DNA sequence: TGCGCCAGCAGCTTGGAGGCGCGTCCTAACTATGGCTACACCTTC. It encodes CASSLEARPNYGYTF.

This chain uses TRBV6-5 with TRBJ2-1; 13 nucleotides align to TRBD2. This CDR3 is 13 amino acids long. After removal of 9 bases from V and 7 bases from J, the junction contained 3 bases not matched to a gene. Germline values: CDR1 MNHEY, CDR2 SVGAGI. As DNA, the CDR3 is TGTGCCAGTGGGACTAGCGGGACTAATGAGCAGTTCTTC. Protein product: CASGTSGTNEQFF.

The gene calls are TRBV10-2 and TRBJ1-1; TRBD1 agrees at 7 bases. Germline V gene lookup returns CDR1 WSHSY and CDR2 SAAADI. V was pared by 5 bases and J by 4 bases, with 1 base of the junction left unmatched. This CDR3 has 12 amino acids. CDR3 coding DNA: TGCGCCAGCAGTCCAGGGGGCACTGAAGCTTTCTTT. Translating it yields CASSPGGTEAFF.

This clone was recorded a few times. V gene TRBV6-6 combines with J gene TRBJ1-5; D gene ambiguous. CDR3 length: 13 amino acids. Trimming stripped 7 bases from V and 7 bases from J, with 14 bases between. Germline CDR1 and CDR2: MNHNY and SVGAGI (reference sequence). The CDR3 nucleotides are TGTGCCAGCAAAGGCGGGGTGAGCCAGCCCCAGCATTTT. Its translation: CASKGGVSQPQHF.

The V and J genes are TRBV9 and TRBJ1-4; 9 positions agree with TRBD1. This CDR3 is built from 15 residues. Per germline, CDR1 SGDLS and CDR2 YYNGEE. J gave up 10 bases and V 3 bases, and 10 bases lay outside the gene matches. Here the CDR3 DNA reads TGTGCCAGCAGCGCCCAAGGACAGGGGATGGGAAAACTGTTTTTT. As protein: CASSAQGQGMGKLFF.

The chain combines TRBV10-2 with TRBJ2-2, with D hard to call. CDR1 and CDR2 (germline): WSHSY, SAAADI. CDR3 length: 12 amino acids. Trimming took 6 bases from V and 4 from J, leaving 6 bases between them. The CDR3 loop reads CASRVGTGELFF. The CDR3 DNA is TGCGCCAGCAGAGTAGGCACCGGGGAGCTGTTTTTT.

The CDR3 sequence: CASRGRAQETQYF. In DNA form, the CDR3 reads TGTGCCAGTAGAGGAAGGGCCCAAGAGACCCAGTACTTC. The genes are TRBV19 and TRBJ2-5; no clear D gene. The CDR3 loop spans 13 amino acids. Germline CDR1 and CDR2: LNHDA and SQIVND (reference sequence). Trimming stripped 6 bases from V and 1 base from J, with 9 bases between.

The chain couples TRBV7-8 to TRBJ2-5; D is uncertain. This CDR3 has 16 amino acids. V lost 5 bases and J lost 4, with 20 bases in between. Germline CDR1 SGHVS, CDR2 FQNEAQ. The CDR3 DNA sequence: TGTGCCAGCAGCCGAGGTTGGGGAACGGGCGGAGAGACCCAGTACTTC. Translation gives CASSRGWGTGGETQYF.